This T cell receptor (beta chain) was recorded in a study of T cell repertoires in cytomegalovirus infection. Notes on the study in general: Summed public TCR beta family frequency identified CMV carriers bearing the relevant HLA.

TCRdb reprocessed the reads with MiXCR, giving one entry per CDR3 protein. The table lists 550,000 to 850,000 distinct CDR3 sequences, around 32% of them singletons. Worth noting for this clonotype: Its antigen remains unidentified.

Germline CDR1 is KGHSH and CDR2 is LQKENI. There are 16 residues in the CDR3. V lost 2 bases and J 5 bases, leaving 18 bases between the germline ends. This specimen was cultured PBMCs, taken from culture after CMV antigen stimulation. The chain couples TRBV18 to TRBJ1-1, with D unresolved. This TCR was sampled from a human donor in good health (CMV status not recorded). Some clones in this sample may be carry-over from other donors' samples. The CDR3 DNA follows: TGTGCCAGCTCACCAAATTCGCCAGGAGGCGGAACTGAAGCTTTCTTT. Amino acid sequence: CASSPNSPGGGTEAFF.